The present entry profiles one TCR beta chain with its context. The data belong to a study of blood T cell repertoires in COVID-19. Turning to the study itself: The study drew acute and convalescent COVID-19 samples from the United States, Italy and Spain. In each case, the material was cDNA or gDNA derived from T cells, B-cell-depleted T cells, or PBMCs.

All enrollees were roughly 18 to 95 years old and from about two dozen US areas. Categorization into cohorts depended on clinical history that participants reported. The CDR3 contains 17 residues. Method: immunoSEQ multiplex PCR; TCRdb's copy keeps in-frame clones and lacks some. The sample carries 150,000 to 200,000 clones, around 90% recorded once. Sequences were obtained from PBMCs or T cells enriched from blood (not recorded which). The chain combines TRBV12-2 with TRBJ1-3; TRBD1, the table's D call, was not compared with the DNA. TRBV12-2 is termed a pseudogene. This TCR came from a woman aged 25 to 39 who had recovered from COVID-19. The CDR3 DNA sequence: TGTGCAAGTCGCTTAGCGCGTCCAGGGGGCGCAGGAAACACCATATATTTT. It is translated as CASRLARPGGAGNTIYF.